Sequencing of this TCR beta chain was carried out in a study of shared T cell receptors in the human thymus. Sequenced by immunoSEQ multiplex PCR; TCRdb stores in-frame clones only, minus some. The sample consists of 540,000 or so clones, around three quarters of them appearing once. Germline V gives CDR1 MNHEY, CDR2 SMNVEV (reference sequence). V shed 5 bases and J shed 1 base, with 8 bases lying between them. The CDR3 is made up of 13 amino acids. This sample also appeared in a second study, on human thymus T cells.

The sequenced sample was thymocytes. The chain links TRBV27 to TRBJ1-1; maybe TRBD1 (5 bases). The receptor's source is a boy under two years old with a congenital heart defect. CDR3 DNA sequence: TGTGCCAGCAGTCCCGGACAGAACACTGAAGCTTTCTTT. Encoded protein: CASSPGQNTEAFF.